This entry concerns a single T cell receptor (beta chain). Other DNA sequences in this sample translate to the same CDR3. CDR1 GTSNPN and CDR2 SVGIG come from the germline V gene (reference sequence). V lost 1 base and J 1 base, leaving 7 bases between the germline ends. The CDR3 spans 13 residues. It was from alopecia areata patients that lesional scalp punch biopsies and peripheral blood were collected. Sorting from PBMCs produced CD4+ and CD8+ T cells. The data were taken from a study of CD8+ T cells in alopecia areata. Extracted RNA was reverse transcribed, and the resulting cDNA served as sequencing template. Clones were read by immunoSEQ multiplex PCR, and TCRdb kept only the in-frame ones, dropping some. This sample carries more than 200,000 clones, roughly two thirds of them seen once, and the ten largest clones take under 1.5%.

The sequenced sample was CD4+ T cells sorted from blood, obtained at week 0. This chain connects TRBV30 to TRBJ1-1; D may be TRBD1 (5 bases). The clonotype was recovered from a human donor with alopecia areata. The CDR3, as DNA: TGTGCCTGGAGTGGGCAGGGGAACACTGAAGCTTTCTTT. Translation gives CAWSGQGNTEAFF.